Presented here are 23 T cell receptor beta chains from one specimen sequenced in a study of cytomegalovirus exposure and HLA in healthy donors. PCR amplification relied on 60 Vbeta primers (plus 13 Jbeta primers). Using immunoSEQ multiplex PCR, the repertoire was profiled, and TCRdb retains in-frame clones only, with some absent. In the table there are some 130,000 clones, over 60% of which are singletons. The sequencing sample was made of PBMCs. Receptor source: a woman under 40 in good health and CMV-seropositive.

The rearrangement uses TRBV28 and TRBJ1-5; a possible D gene is TRBD1 (6 bases). The CDR3 is made up of 14 amino acids. V was pared by 3 bases and J by 3 bases, with 9 bases between. Germline loops: CDR1 MDHEN, CDR2 SYDVKM. The CDR3 DNA follows: TGTGCCAGCAGTTTTCAGGGGAACAATCAGCCCCAGCATTTT. It codes for CASSFQGNNQPQHF.

This clone was counted ten times or more. The rearrangement uses TRBV2 and TRBJ1-6; 8 positions match TRBD1. Germline V gene lookup returns CDR1 SNHLY and CDR2 FYNNEI. Germline trimming cut 6 bases from V and 9 bases from J; bases unmatched to any gene: 1. The CDR3 is 12 residues long. The CDR3 loop is CASRGTGSPLHF. As DNA, the CDR3 is TGTGCCAGCAGGGGGACAGGTTCACCCCTCCACTTT.

The chain employs TRBV7-8 and TRBJ2-7; 8 nucleotides match TRBD2. The length of the CDR3 is 16 residues. Germline V lookup: CDR1 SGHVS, CDR2 FQNEAQ. After removal of 0 bases from V and 6 bases from J, the junction contained 10 bases not matched to a gene. The CDR3 DNA follows: TGTGCCAGCAGCTTAGCCTCAGCGGGGGTAAGGGGCGAGCAGTACTTC. Translating gives CASSLASAGVRGEQYF.

The chain joins TRBV7-6 to TRBJ2-3; tentative D call: TRBD1 (5 bases). CDR1 and CDR2 from the germline V gene are SGHVS and FNYEAQ. This CDR3 comprises 14 residues. V was trimmed by 4 bases and J by 4 bases, leaving 12 bases between them. Here the CDR3 DNA reads TGTGCCAGCAGCTCGCCCCAGGGTCCAGATACGCAGTATTTT. It encodes CASSSPQGPDTQYF.

The genes are TRBV29-1 and TRBJ2-7, with a possible D match to TRBD1 (6 bases). Germline V gives CDR1 SQVTM, CDR2 ANQGSEA. This CDR3 is 12 amino acids long. Trimming left V 3 bases short and J 7 bases short, with 13 bases between. This CDR3 is CSVEVGAGEQYF. Here the CDR3 DNA reads TGCAGCGTTGAGGTGGGGGCGGGTGAGCAGTACTTC.

Only a few counts were recorded for this clone. The rearrangement uses TRBV1 and TRBJ1-1. TRBV1 is annotated as a pseudogene. The CDR3 is 14 amino acids. The CDR3 coding sequence is TGCACCAGCAGCGCAGCCTCGGGGGGGACTGAAGCTTTCTTT. This codes for CTSSAASGGTEAFF.

This chain links TRBV7-3 with TRBJ2-3, with 13 bases aligning to TRBD2. The CDR3 is 17 amino acids. CDR1 and CDR2 (germline): SGHTA, FQGTGA. With V trimmed by 0 bases and J by 7 bases, 7 bases remained unmatched. CDR3: CASSLTRLAGGPNTQYF. The DNA for the CDR3 is TGTGCCAGCAGCTTAACAAGACTAGCGGGGGGCCCAAATACGCAGTATTTT.

The rearrangement joins TRBV4-3 to TRBJ1-2; D uncertain. Per the germline V gene, CDR1 is LGHNA and CDR2 is YSLEER. V dropped 1 base and J dropped 8 bases, with 20 bases sitting between them. The CDR3 length is 16 residues. This chain's CDR3 is CASSQVGSGIIWGYTF. The CDR3 DNA is TGCGCCAGCAGCCAAGTGGGCAGCGGAATTATTTGGGGCTACACCTTC.

The V and J genes are TRBV27 and TRBJ1-6; a possible D gene is TRBD1 (5 bases). This CDR3 spans 16 amino acids. CDR1 is MNHEY and CDR2 is SMNVEV in the germline V gene (reference sequence). V dropped 1 base and J dropped 10 bases, with 17 bases sitting between them. CDR3 DNA sequence: TGTGCCAGCAGTTTATTTGGGCAGGCAGGGAAGTCACCCCTCCACTTT. Protein product: CASSLFGQAGKSPLHF.

The chain couples TRBV5-1 to TRBJ2-3; 8 bases match TRBD2. The CDR3 length is 16 residues. V lost 3 bases, J lost 1 base, and 7 bases stayed unmatched. Germline CDR1 reads SGHRS; CDR2 reads YFSETQ. CDR3 protein: CASSSRAGVGTDTQYF. The CDR3 nucleotides are TGCGCCAGCAGCTCCAGAGCGGGGGTGGGCACAGATACGCAGTATTTT.

This rearrangement joins TRBV6-5 to TRBJ2-2, with 7 bases lining up with TRBD2. Germline assignment: CDR1 MNHEY and CDR2 SVGAGI. The V and J ends lost 4 bases and 1 base, in that order; junction bases with no gene match: 0. The CDR3 runs 14 residues. The CDR3 protein is CASSSGGNTGELFF. In DNA form, the CDR3 reads TGTGCCAGCAGTTCGGGGGGGAACACCGGGGAGCTGTTTTTT.

The chain uses TRBV7-8 and TRBJ1-2; D is undetermined. V was pared by 1 base and J by 3 bases, with 9 bases between. CDR3 size: 14 residues. Germline V CDR1 and CDR2: SGHVS, FQNEAQ. In DNA form, the CDR3 reads TGTGCCAGCAGCTTAGACAGTTCATACTATGGCTACACCTTC. It yields the protein CASSLDSSYYGYTF. The entire variable domain, with the rest obtained from reference TRBV7-8 and TRBJ1-2, is as follows: GAGVSQSPRYKVAKRGQDVALRCDPISGHVSLFWYQQALGQGPEFLTYFQNEAQLDKSGLPSDRFFAERPEGSVSTLKIQRTQQEDSAVYLCASSLDSSYYGYTFGSGTRLTVV.

J is TRBJ1-2 and V is TRBV28; unclear D gene. The CDR3 is made up of 14 amino acids. Looked up from germline, CDR1 is MDHEN and CDR2 is SYDVKM. Trimming left V 3 bases short and J 3 bases short, with 11 bases between. CDR3 amino acids: CASSLGEGDYGYTF. In DNA, the CDR3 is TGTGCCAGCAGTTTGGGCGAGGGTGACTATGGCTACACCTTC.

The chain links TRBV2 to TRBJ2-3; 8 bases align to TRBD2. This CDR3 has 14 amino acids. Germline-derived CDR1 and CDR2 are SNHLY and FYNNEI. Trimming cost V 3 bases and J 3 bases; bases outside gene matches: 2. CDR3 loop: CASSDIAGTDTQYF. CDR3 in DNA: TGTGCCAGCAGTGATATAGCGGGGACAGATACGCAGTATTTT. The variable domain in full, with the rest retrieved from reference TRBV2 and TRBJ2-3, is EPEVTQTPSHQVTQMGQEVILRCVPISNHLYFYWYRQILGQKVEFLVSFYNNEISEKSEIFDDQFSVERPDGSNFTLKIRSTKLEDSAMYFCASSDIAGTDTQYFGPGTRLTVL.

This chain uses TRBV6-6 with TRBJ2-5; the match to TRBD1 covers 8 bases. The V gene end was trimmed by 2 bases and the J gene end by 13 bases; junction bases not matched to a gene: 9. The V gene's germline CDR1 is MNHNY and CDR2 SVGAGI (reference sequence). This CDR3 contains 13 residues. CDR3 bases: TGTGCCAGCAGTTACAGCGGACAGGGCCTTGCGTACTTC. This encodes CASSYSGQGLAYF.

This clone turned up a few times. The genes are TRBV30 and TRBJ2-2; D might be TRBD1 (6 bases). Germline V gives CDR1 GTSNPN, CDR2 SVGIG (reference sequence). Trimming stripped 3 bases from V and 4 bases from J, with 18 bases between. This CDR3 is built from 16 residues. CDR3 bases: TGTGCCTGGAGGCAATGGGGGCCAAGATCCACCGGGGAGCTGTTTTTT. Its translation is CAWRQWGPRSTGELFF.

J is TRBJ2-5 and V is TRBV18; D may be TRBD1 (6 bases). The end of the DNA fits TRBJ2-7 better, so the J call may be wrong. CDR1 KGHSH and CDR2 LQKENI come from the germline V gene. The CDR3 sequence is 13 residues long. The DNA for the CDR3 is TGTGCCAGCTCACTTGACAGGCGCTACGAGCAGTACTTC. It encodes CASSLDRRYEQYF.

This chain connects TRBV19 to TRBJ2-2, with 11 bases that match TRBD1. Germline CDR1 reads LNHDA; CDR2 reads SQIVND (reference sequence). The CDR3 is made up of 15 amino acids. With 3 bases clipped from V and 7 bases from J, the junction kept 4 bases outside the gene matches. The CDR3 reads CASSMGQGVIGELFF. CDR3 DNA sequence: TGTGCCAGTAGTATGGGACAGGGGGTTATCGGGGAGCTGTTTTTT.

V gene TRBV28 combines with J gene TRBJ1-2; 7 bases are shared with TRBD1. There are 15 residues in the CDR3. Germline CDR1 is MDHEN and CDR2 is SYDVKM. The J segment lost 2 bases and the V segment lost 7 bases, leaving 10 bases of the junction unmatched. The CDR3 DNA is TGTGCCAGCATTCCCGGGACAGCTAGAAACTATGGCTACACCTTC. Translated, it gives CASIPGTARNYGYTF.

This chain uses TRBV30 with TRBJ2-7; 7 bases map to TRBD1. The CDR3 is 15 amino acids. The germline gives CDR1 GTSNPN, CDR2 SVGIG (reference sequence). Trimming took 3 bases from V and 5 from J; bases not matched to a gene: 13. CDR3 bases: TGTGCCTGGAGAGTTACCGGGACAGCCCTCCACGAGCAGTACTTC. Amino acids: CAWRVTGTALHEQYF. Full variable domain (rest looked up from reference TRBV30 and TRBJ2-7): SQTIHQWPATLVQPVGSPLSLECTVEGTSNPNLYWYRQAAGRGLQLLFYSVGIGQISSEVPQNLSASRPQDRQFILSSKKLLLSDSGFYLCAWRVTGTALHEQYFGPGTRLTVT.

CDR3 sequence (DNA): TGTGCCAGCAGCCCAACCCTGAGACAGGGGGCCGGTGGAACCGGGGAGCTGTTTTTT. Translating gives CASSPTLRQGAGGTGELFF. This chain uses TRBV9 with TRBJ2-2, with 10 bases matching TRBD1. Germline CDR1 reads SGDLS; CDR2 reads YYNGEE. The CDR3 sequence is 19 residues long. Unmatched junction bases numbered 17, after V lost 4 bases and J lost 5 bases.

V and J are TRBV9 and TRBJ1-3, with no clear D. The CDR3 consists of 16 residues. V was clipped by 4 bases and J by 0 bases, with 14 bases between them. From germline, CDR1 is SGDLS and CDR2 YYNGEE. As DNA, the CDR3 is TGTGCCAGCAGCCCAGAAGGAGGAAACTCTGGAAACACCATATATTTT. This codes for CASSPEGGNSGNTIYF.

The V and J genes are TRBV28 and TRBJ2-7; 7 nucleotides match TRBD1. The CDR3 spans 15 residues. Germline CDR1 reads MDHEN; CDR2 reads SYDVKM. V dropped 1 base and J dropped 2; count of bases not matched to a gene: 5. The CDR3 loop reads CASSLSSTGAYEQYF. The DNA for the CDR3 is TGTGCCAGCAGTTTATCGTCCACAGGGGCCTACGAGCAGTACTTC.